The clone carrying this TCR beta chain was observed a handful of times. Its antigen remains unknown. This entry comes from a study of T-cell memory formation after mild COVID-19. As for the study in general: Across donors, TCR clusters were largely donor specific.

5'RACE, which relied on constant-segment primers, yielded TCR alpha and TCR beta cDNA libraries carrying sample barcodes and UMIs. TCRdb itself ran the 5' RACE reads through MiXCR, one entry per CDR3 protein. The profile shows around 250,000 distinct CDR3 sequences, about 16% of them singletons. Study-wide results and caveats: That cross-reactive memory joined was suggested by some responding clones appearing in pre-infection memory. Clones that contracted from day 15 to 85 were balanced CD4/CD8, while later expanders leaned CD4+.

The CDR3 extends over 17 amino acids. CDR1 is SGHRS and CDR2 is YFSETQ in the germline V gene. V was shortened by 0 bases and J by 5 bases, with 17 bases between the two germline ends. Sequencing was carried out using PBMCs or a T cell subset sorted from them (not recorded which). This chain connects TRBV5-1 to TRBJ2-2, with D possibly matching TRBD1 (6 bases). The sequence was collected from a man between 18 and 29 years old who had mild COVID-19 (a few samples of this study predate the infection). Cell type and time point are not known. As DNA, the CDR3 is TGCGCCAGCAGCTTGGCCGTTCAGGGGAAAAGAACCGGGGAGCTGTTTTTT. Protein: CASSLAVQGKRTGELFF.